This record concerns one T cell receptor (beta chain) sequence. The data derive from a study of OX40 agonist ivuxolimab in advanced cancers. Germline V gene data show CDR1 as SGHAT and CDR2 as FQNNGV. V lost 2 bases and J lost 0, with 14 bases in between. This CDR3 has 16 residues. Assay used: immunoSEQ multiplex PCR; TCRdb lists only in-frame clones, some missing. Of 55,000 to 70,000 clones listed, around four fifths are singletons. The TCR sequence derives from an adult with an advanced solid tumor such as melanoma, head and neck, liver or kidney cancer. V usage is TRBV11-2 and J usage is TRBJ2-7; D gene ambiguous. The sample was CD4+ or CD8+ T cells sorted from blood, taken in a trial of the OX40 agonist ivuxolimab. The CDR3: CASSLIASQISYEQYF. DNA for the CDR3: TGTGCCAGCAGCTTAATTGCCTCCCAAATCTCCTACGAGCAGTACTTC.